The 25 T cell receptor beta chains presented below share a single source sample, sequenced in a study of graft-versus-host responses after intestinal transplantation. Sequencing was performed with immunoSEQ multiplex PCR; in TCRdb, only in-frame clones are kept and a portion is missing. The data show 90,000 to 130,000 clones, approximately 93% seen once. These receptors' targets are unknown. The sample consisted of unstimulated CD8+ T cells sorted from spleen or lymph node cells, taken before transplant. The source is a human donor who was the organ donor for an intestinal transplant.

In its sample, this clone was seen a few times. This CDR3 reads CASSIERTPNYGYTF. The CDR3 DNA reads as TGTGCCAGTAGTATAGAGCGAACACCAAACTATGGCTACACCTTC. V usage is TRBV19 and J usage is TRBJ1-2; no reliable D call. The CDR3 has 15 residues. CDR1 LNHDA and CDR2 SQIVND come from the germline V gene (reference sequence). V lost 0 bases to trimming and J lost 2 bases, with 10 bases between them.

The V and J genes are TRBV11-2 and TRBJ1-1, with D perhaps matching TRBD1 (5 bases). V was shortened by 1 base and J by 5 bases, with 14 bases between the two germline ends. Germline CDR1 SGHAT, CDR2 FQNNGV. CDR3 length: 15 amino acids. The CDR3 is CASSLGWGSMTEAFF. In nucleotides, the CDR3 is TGTGCCAGCAGCTTAGGTTGGGGGTCGATGACTGAAGCTTTCTTT.

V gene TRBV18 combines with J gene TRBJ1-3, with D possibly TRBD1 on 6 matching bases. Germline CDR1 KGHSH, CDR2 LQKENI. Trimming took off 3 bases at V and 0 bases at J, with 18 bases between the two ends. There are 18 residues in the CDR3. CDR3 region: CASSPRYGWTDSGNTIYF. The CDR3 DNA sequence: TGTGCCAGCTCACCTAGGTATGGCTGGACAGACTCTGGAAACACCATATATTTT.

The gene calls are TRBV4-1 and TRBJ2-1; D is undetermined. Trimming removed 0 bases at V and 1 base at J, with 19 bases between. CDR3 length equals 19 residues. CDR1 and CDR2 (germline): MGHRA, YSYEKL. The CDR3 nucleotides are TGCGCCAGCAGCCAAGAGCATCCGCCTCCCTCCTGGTCCTACAATGAGCAGTTCTTC. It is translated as CASSQEHPPPSWSYNEQFF.

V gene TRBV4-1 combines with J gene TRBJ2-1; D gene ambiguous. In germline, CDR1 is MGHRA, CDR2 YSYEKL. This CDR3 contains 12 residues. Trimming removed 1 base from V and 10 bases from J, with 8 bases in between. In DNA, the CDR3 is TGCGCCAGCAGCCAAGGGGAAAAGGAGCAGTTCTTC. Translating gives CASSQGEKEQFF.

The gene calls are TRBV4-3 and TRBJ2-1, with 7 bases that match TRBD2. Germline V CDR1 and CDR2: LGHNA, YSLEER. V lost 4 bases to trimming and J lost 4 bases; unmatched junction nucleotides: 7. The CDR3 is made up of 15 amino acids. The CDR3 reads CASSPRAGLYNEQFF. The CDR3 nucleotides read TGCGCCAGCAGCCCACGAGCGGGGTTGTACAATGAGCAGTTCTTC.

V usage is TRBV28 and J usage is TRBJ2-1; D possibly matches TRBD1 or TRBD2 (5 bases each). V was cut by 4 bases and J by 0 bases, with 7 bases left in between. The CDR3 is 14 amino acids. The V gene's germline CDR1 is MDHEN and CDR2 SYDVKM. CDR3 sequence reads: CASSWGSSYNEQFF. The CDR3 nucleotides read TGTGCCAGCAGTTGGGGGAGCTCCTACAATGAGCAGTTCTTC.

CDR3 protein: CASSESRVRNQPQHF. The CDR3 DNA sequence: TGTGCCAGCAGTGAATCGAGGGTGAGAAATCAGCCCCAGCATTTT. The chain links TRBV2 to TRBJ1-5; unclear D gene. The CDR3 has 15 residues. The germline V gene has CDR1 SNHLY and CDR2 FYNNEI. Between the trimmed V and J ends, which lost 2 bases and 4 bases, there was a span of 12 bases.

This CDR3 reads CATRDRGDRKAQYF. CDR3 bases: TGTGCCACAAGAGACAGGGGGGATAGAAAGGCCCAGTACTTC. The rearrangement uses TRBV6-5 and TRBJ2-5, with 9 positions matching TRBD1. V dropped 10 bases and J dropped 9; count of bases not matched to a gene: 15. The CDR3 runs to 14 residues. The V gene's germline CDR1 is MNHEY and CDR2 SVGAGI.

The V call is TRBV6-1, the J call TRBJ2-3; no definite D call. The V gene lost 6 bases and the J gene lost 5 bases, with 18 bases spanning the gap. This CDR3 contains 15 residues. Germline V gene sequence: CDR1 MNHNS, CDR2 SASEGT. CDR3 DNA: TGTGCCAGCAGGGTCCTAGAAAGCCGGGTAGATACGCAGTATTTT. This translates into CASRVLESRVDTQYF.

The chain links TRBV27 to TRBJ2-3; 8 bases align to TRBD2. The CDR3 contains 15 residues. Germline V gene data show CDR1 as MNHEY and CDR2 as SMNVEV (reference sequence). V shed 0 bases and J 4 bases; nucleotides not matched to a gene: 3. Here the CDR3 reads CASSLSGRAADTQYF. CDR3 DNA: TGTGCCAGCAGTTTATCCGGGAGGGCGGCAGATACGCAGTATTTT.

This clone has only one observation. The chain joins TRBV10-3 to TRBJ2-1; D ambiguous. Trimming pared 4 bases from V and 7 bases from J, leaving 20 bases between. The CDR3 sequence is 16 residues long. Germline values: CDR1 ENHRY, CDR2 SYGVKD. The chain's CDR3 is CAISGQAASFRNEQFF. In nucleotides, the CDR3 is TGTGCCATCAGTGGGCAGGCCGCGTCGTTCAGGAATGAGCAGTTCTTC.

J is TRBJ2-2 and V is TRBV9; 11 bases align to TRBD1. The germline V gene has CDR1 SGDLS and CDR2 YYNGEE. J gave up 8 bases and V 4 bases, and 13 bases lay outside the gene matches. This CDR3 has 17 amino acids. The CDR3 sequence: CASSLPLGQGDSGELFF. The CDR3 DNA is TGTGCCAGCAGCCTTCCTCTGGGACAGGGGGATTCGGGGGAGCTGTTTTTT.

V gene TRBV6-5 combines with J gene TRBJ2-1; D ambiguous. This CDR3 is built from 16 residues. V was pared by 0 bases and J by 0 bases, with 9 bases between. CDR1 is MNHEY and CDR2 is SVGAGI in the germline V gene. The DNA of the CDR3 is TGTGCCAGCAGTTACTCCGCAGCCTTCTCCTACAATGAGCAGTTCTTC. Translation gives CASSYSAAFSYNEQFF.

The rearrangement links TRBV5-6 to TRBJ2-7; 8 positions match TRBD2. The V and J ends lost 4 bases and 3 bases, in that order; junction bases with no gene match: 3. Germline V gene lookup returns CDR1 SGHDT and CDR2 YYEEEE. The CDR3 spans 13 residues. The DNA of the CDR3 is TGTGCCAGCAGCCCCGGGGGGGGCTACGAGCAGTACTTC. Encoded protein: CASSPGGGYEQYF.

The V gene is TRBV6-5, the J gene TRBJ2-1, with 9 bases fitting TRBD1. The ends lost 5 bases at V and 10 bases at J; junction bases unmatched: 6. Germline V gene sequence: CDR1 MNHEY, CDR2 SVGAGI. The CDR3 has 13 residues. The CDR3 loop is CASSPNRGQEQFF. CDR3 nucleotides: TGTGCCAGCAGTCCGAACAGGGGGCAGGAGCAGTTCTTC.

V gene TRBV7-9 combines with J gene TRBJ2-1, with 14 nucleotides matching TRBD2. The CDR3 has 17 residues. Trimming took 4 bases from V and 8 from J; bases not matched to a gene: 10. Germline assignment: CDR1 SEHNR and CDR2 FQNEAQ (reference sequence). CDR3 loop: CASSSTKTSGRAYEQFF. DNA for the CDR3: TGTGCCAGCAGCTCAACAAAGACTAGCGGGAGGGCCTATGAGCAGTTCTTC.

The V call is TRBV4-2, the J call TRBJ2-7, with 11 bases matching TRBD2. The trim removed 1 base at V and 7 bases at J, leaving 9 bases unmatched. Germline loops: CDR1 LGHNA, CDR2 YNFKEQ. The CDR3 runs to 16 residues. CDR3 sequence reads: CASSQVTSGGVLEQYF. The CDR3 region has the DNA TGTGCCAGCAGCCAAGTCACTAGCGGGGGTGTGCTGGAGCAGTACTTC.

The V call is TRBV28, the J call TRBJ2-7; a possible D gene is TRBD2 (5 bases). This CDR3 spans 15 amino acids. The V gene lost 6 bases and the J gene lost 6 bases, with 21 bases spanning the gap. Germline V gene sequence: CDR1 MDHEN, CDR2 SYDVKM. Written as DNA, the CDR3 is TGTGCCAGCAGACCCAGAGGACTCCTTCCCTCCGAGCAGTACTTC. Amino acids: CASRPRGLLPSEQYF.

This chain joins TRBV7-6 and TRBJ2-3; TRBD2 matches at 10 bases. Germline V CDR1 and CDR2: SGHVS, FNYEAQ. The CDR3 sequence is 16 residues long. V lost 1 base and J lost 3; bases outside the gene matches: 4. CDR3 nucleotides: TGTGCCAGCAGCTTAGAGGCTAGCGGGAGAACAGATACGCAGTATTTT. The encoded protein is CASSLEASGRTDTQYF.

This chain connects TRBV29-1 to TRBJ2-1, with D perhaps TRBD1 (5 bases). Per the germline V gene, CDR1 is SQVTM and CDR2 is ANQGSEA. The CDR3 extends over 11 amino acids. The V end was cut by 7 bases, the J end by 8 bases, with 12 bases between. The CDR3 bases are TGCAGCGGTCGGTGGGGCGATGAGCAGTTCTTC. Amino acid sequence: CSGRWGDEQFF.

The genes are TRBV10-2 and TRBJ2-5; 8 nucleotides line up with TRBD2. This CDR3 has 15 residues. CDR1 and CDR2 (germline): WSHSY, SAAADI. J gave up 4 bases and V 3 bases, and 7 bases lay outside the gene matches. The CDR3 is CASSDFLAGVETQYF. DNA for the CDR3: TGCGCCAGCAGTGATTTCCTAGCGGGCGTAGAGACCCAGTACTTC.

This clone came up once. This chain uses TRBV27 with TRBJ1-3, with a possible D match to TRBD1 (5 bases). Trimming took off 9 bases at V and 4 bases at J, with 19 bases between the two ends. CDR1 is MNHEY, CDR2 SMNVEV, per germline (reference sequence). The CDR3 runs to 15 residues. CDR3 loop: CASLTGPVPGNTIYF. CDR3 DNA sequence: TGTGCCAGTCTTACAGGCCCCGTCCCCGGAAACACCATATATTTT.

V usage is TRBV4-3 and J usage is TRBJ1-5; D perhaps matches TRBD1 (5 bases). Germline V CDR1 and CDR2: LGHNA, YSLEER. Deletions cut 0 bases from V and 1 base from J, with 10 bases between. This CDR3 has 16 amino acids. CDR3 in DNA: TGCGCCAGCAGCCAAGATTGGAGGGGCAGCAATCAGCCCCAGCATTTT. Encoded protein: CASSQDWRGSNQPQHF.

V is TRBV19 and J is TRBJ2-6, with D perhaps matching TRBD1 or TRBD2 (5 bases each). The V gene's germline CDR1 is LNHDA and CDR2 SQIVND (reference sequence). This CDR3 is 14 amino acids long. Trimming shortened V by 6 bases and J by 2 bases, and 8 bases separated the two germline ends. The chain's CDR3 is CASRRGAGANVLTF. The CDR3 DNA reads TGTGCCAGTAGGAGGGGAGCTGGGGCCAACGTCCTGACTTTC.